This T cell receptor (beta chain) was captured by sequencing in a study of T-cell reconstitution after alpha-beta-depleted transplantation in children. In this sample, this clonotype turned up many times. What it binds is unknown. During its preparation, the TCRbeta library received unique molecular identifiers. TCRdb independently ran MiXCR on the PCR reads; one entry per CDR3 protein. This sample has approximately 190,000 distinct CDR3 sequences; around 8.4% occur once, and the top ten carry 35%. CDR1 and CDR2 (germline): LNHNV, YYDKDF (reference sequence). V gave up 3 bases and J gave up 10 bases; unmatched junction bases: 7. The CDR3 is made up of 14 amino acids. Study results and limitations: T cells produced anew were the main source of T-cell counts and diversity one year after transplant. Reportedly, alpha-beta T cells present about two months post-transplant originated from several hundred expanded clones of graft origin.

The receptor was isolated from a male patient aged 2-9 years who had a stem cell transplant for acute myeloid leukemia, so the T cells may come from the graft donor. This sample comprised PBMCs, mostly from graft donor cells, obtained 360 days after TCRalphabeta/CD19-depleted stem cell transplant. V and J are TRBV15 and TRBJ2-1, with 9 bases that match TRBD1. Here the CDR3 reads CATSRGTGSWEQFF. The CDR3 DNA follows: TGTGCCACCAGCAGGGGGACAGGGAGCTGGGAGCAGTTCTTC. Variable domain in full (rest from reference TRBV15 and TRBJ2-1): DAMVIQNPRYQVTQFGKPVTLSCSQTLNHNVMYWYQQKSSQAPKLLFHYYDKDFNNEADTPDNFQSRRPNTSFCFLDIRSPGLGDTAMYLCATSRGTGSWEQFFGPGTRLTVL.